Listed below are T cell receptor beta chains from one sample, sequenced in a study of beta chain bispecific antibodies for T cell cancers. TCRdb processed the 5' RACE reads anew with MiXCR; each CDR3 protein has one entry. This table has 20,000 to 25,000 distinct CDR3 sequences, more than 2% appearing once. These receptors lack a known antigen. The sample was healthy donor T cells cultured with leukemia cells, taken from a culture containing a bispecific antibody targeting TCR Vbeta12. The receptors come from a human donor in good health. Some clones in this sample may be carry-over from other donors' samples. CDR3s include the opening cysteine and the closing phenylalanine or tryptophan. The D gene is left open where the match is weak. For some rows the clone size is stated as once, few or many, or as a class when expanded; others skip it.

j_call clone_size v_call d_call cdr3_aa cdr3_nt
TRBJ2-1 many TRBV9 TRBD2 CASSDTSGDNYNEQFF TGTGCCAGCAGCGATACTAGCGGGGACAACTACAATGAGCAGTTCTTC
TRBJ2-5 . TRBV7-9 . CASTGPGVETQYF TGTGCCAGCACGGGCCCCGGGGTGGAGACCCAGTACTTC
TRBJ2-7 many TRBV5-4 . CASSLETATTDYEQYF TGTGCCAGCAGCTTGGAGACTGCGACCACCGATTACGAGCAGTACTTC
TRBJ2-3 many TRBV7-6 . CASSDRDTSDTQYF TGTGCCAGCAGCGACCGGGACACCTCAGATACGCAGTATTTT
TRBJ1-1 many TRBV9 . CASSVGAGNTEAFF TGTGCCAGCAGCGTAGGTGCAGGGAACACTGAAGCTTTCTTT
TRBJ2-1 few TRBV27 . CASSFQGSSYNEQFF TGTGCCAGCAGTTTTCAGGGGAGCTCCTACAATGAGCAGTTCTTC
TRBJ2-5 medium-sized TRBV5-1 . CASTDLAGGPQETQYF TGCGCCAGCACCGACCTTGCCGGGGGGCCCCAAGAGACCCAGTACTTC
TRBJ2-7 . TRBV6-5 . CASSYGLGSSYEQYF TGTGCCAGCAGTTACGGTCTAGGGAGCTCCTACGAGCAGTACTTC
TRBJ2-7 many TRBV6-1 . CASSELAESGAYEQYF TGTGCCAGCAGTGAATTAGCGGAAAGCGGCGCCTACGAGCAGTACTTC
TRBJ2-1 many TRBV11-3 . CASSLSGSYIEEQFF TGTGCCAGCAGCTTATCAGGGAGTTATATCGAGGAGCAGTTCTTC
TRBJ1-4 many TRBV20-1 . CSATRASRGEKLFF TGCAGTGCTACAAGAGCCAGCCGGGGTGAAAAACTGTTTTTT
TRBJ2-2 few TRBV7-2 TRBD2 CASSWGGGTGELFF TGTGCCAGCAGTTGGGGGGGTGGGACCGGGGAGCTGTTTTTT
TRBJ2-7 many TRBV6-5 . CASSLGQSSYEQYF TGTGCCAGCAGTTTAGGGCAGAGCTCCTACGAGCAGTACTTC
TRBJ2-1 many TRBV27 . CASSLSPADEQFF TGTGCCAGCAGTTTATCCCCAGCGGATGAGCAGTTCTTC
TRBJ2-5 medium-sized TRBV7-8 . CASSRGGGTQETQYF TGTGCCAGCAGCCGAGGCGGCGGCACTCAAGAGACCCAGTACTTC
TRBJ1-1 many TRBV27 TRBD1 CASSLRTGGLNTEAFF TGTGCCAGCAGTTTAAGGACAGGGGGCCTGAACACTGAAGCTTTCTTT
TRBJ2-5 many TRBV5-6 TRBD1 CASSFPGTGETQYF TGTGCCAGCAGCTTCCCCGGGACAGGGGAGACCCAGTACTTC
TRBJ2-7 many TRBV10-2 . CASSEATSREQYF TGCGCCAGCAGTGAGGCTACTAGCCGCGAGCAGTACTTC
TRBJ2-3 many TRBV11-2 TRBD1 CASSLMDRGTDTQYF TGTGCCAGCAGCTTAATGGACAGGGGGACAGATACGCAGTATTTT
TRBJ2-5 many TRBV20-1 . CSAPRLGEETQYF TGCAGTGCTCCCCGACTTGGCGAAGAGACCCAGTACTTC
TRBJ1-3 . TRBV3-1 . CASSHLGESGNTIYF TGTGCCAGCAGCCACCTGGGGGAAAGCGGAAACACCATATATTTT
TRBJ2-7 medium-sized TRBV20-1 TRBD2 CSQVPRGEPYEQYF TGCAGTCAGGTCCCGCGGGGGGAACCCTACGAGCAGTACTTC
TRBJ2-5 many TRBV7-6 . CASSSRLRQETQYF TGTGCCAGCAGCTCCCGACTAAGACAAGAGACCCAGTACTTC
TRBJ2-7 many TRBV13 TRBD2 CASSPGGAGDYEQYF TGTGCCAGCAGCCCTGGGGGAGCGGGGGACTACGAGCAGTACTTC
TRBJ1-2 medium-sized TRBV29-1 . CSVRGHYGYTF TGCAGCGTTAGGGGTCACTATGGCTACACCTTC
TRBJ1-1 many TRBV6-2/TRBV6-3 . CASSSLLDTEAFF TGTGCCAGCTCTTCCCTACTGGACACTGAAGCTTTCTTT
TRBJ1-1 many TRBV6-5 TRBD1 CASSYDRGEDTEAFF TGTGCCAGCAGTTACGACAGGGGAGAGGACACTGAAGCTTTCTTT
TRBJ1-2 many TRBV27 TRBD1 CASRPTLLDRHNYGYTF TGTGCCAGCAGACCTACCCTCCTGGACAGGCATAACTATGGCTACACCTTC
TRBJ1-1 many TRBV29-1 TRBD1 CSVPSPPGQSMNTEAFF TGCAGCGTCCCCTCTCCCCCGGGACAGAGTATGAACACTGAAGCTTTCTTT
TRBJ2-7 many TRBV4-1 . CASSQGGGYEQYF TGCGCCAGCAGCCAAGGCGGTGGCTACGAGCAGTACTTC
TRBJ2-7 few TRBV13 . CASSLGGQKYEQYF TGTGCCAGCAGCTTAGGCGGACAGAAGTACGAGCAGTACTTC
TRBJ1-4 many TRBV20-1 . CSAREGANEKLFF TGCAGTGCTCGCGAGGGGGCTAATGAAAAACTGTTTTTT
TRBJ2-1 many TRBV7-9 . CASSLSGFYNEQFF TGTGCCAGCAGCTTAAGCGGGTTCTACAATGAGCAGTTCTTC
TRBJ2-7 many TRBV20-1 . CSASFGANSYEQYF TGCAGTGCTAGTTTCGGGGCCAACTCCTACGAGCAGTACTTC
TRBJ2-1 many TRBV10-3 TRBD2 CAISESSASGDHNEQFF TGTGCCATCAGTGAGTCGTCGGCGAGCGGGGACCACAATGAGCAGTTCTTC